Each of the 19 T cell receptor beta chains below was sequenced from the same sample in a study of blood T cell repertoires in COVID-19. Profiling relied on immunoSEQ multiplex PCR, and the TCRdb table lists in-frame clones only, not all of them. The sample has just under 80,000 clones; 80% are singletons. Source material: peripheral blood. The receptors stem from a woman in her 70s with acute or convalescent COVID-19.

The chain recombines TRBV5-1 with TRBJ2-2; D perhaps matches TRBD2 (7 bases). The CDR3 is made up of 17 amino acids. V lost 4 bases and J 3 bases, leaving 19 bases between the germline ends. CDR1 and CDR2 from the germline V gene are SGHRS and YFSETQ. CDR3 sequence reads: CASSAKVGGLDTGELFF. The CDR3 region has the DNA TGCGCCAGCAGCGCGAAGGTGGGGGGGCTTGACACCGGGGAGCTGTTTTTT.

The rearrangement links TRBV28 to TRBJ1-1; a weak D match, TRBD1 (5 bases). Per germline, CDR1 MDHEN and CDR2 SYDVKM. V lost 8 bases and J lost 3, with 13 bases in between. The CDR3 is 13 residues long. The CDR3 reads CASLWTGDTEAFF. CDR3 coding DNA: TGTGCCAGCCTCTGGACGGGGGACACTGAAGCTTTCTTT.

The chain links TRBV7-2 to TRBJ1-1; D may be TRBD1 (6 bases). CDR1 is SGHTA and CDR2 is FQGNSA in the germline V gene. The CDR3 has 16 residues. V was clipped by 3 bases and J by 7 bases, with 21 bases between them. The DNA for the CDR3 is TGTGCCAGCAGCTTGGAACAGGGAAGGGGTCTGATTGAAGCTTTCTTT. Its translation: CASSLEQGRGLIEAFF.

The chain couples TRBV6-1 to TRBJ1-3; weak D call: TRBD1 (6 bases). The length of the CDR3 is 14 residues. Germline assignment: CDR1 MNHNS and CDR2 SASEGT. The V end was cut by 3 bases, the J end by 3 bases, with 9 bases between. CDR3 sequence: CASSEGRGGNTIYF. Here the CDR3 DNA reads TGTGCCAGCAGTGAGGGCAGGGGTGGAAACACCATATATTTT.

This clone was seen a handful of times. The chain joins TRBV7-2 to TRBJ1-5, with 7 bases matching TRBD1. Germline CDR1 SGHTA, CDR2 FQGNSA. This CDR3 spans 18 amino acids. Trimming at V came to 1 base and at J to 0 bases, leaving 9 bases not matched to a gene. The chain's CDR3 is CASSLGIQGTYSNQPQHF. The CDR3 bases are TGTGCCAGCAGCTTAGGCATACAGGGGACTTATAGCAATCAGCCCCAGCATTTT.

This clone was detected only once. The J gene is TRBJ1-1, the V gene TRBV4-3, with D tentatively TRBD1 (6 bases). The CDR3 sequence is 15 residues long. CDR1 LGHNA and CDR2 YSLEER come from the germline V gene. V was cut by 0 bases and J by 5 bases, with 13 bases left in between. The DNA of the CDR3 is TGCGCCAGCAGCCAAGAACAGGGAAGAAAGACTGAAGCTTTCTTT. Residues: CASSQEQGRKTEAFF.

V is TRBV18 and J is TRBJ1-2; D might be TRBD1 (5 bases). With 2 bases removed from V and 8 bases from J, the gap between germline ends came to 18 bases. The germline V gene has CDR1 KGHSH and CDR2 LQKENI. The CDR3 is made up of 15 amino acids. CDR3 in amino acids: CASSPRGQGEGGYTF. The CDR3 DNA is TGTGCCAGCTCACCAAGAGGCCAGGGCGAAGGCGGCTACACCTTC.

This clone has just a few counts. This sequence joins TRBV4-3 and TRBJ2-7; the match to TRBD2 covers 8 bases. The CDR3 consists of 15 residues. V was clipped by 0 bases and J by 2 bases; unmatched bases: 3. Germline V gene data show CDR1 as LGHNA and CDR2 as YSLEER. CDR3 bases: TGCGCCAGCAGCCAAGATCCGGGGGGGACCTACGAGCAGTACTTC. Translated, it gives CASSQDPGGTYEQYF.

This clone was counted once. The chain employs TRBV19 and TRBJ1-1, with 7 positions matching TRBD1. The V segment lost 4 bases and the J segment 5 bases; nucleotides outside the gene matches: 7. The germline gives CDR1 LNHDA, CDR2 SQIVND (reference sequence). The CDR3 runs to 14 residues. This CDR3 reads CASSTRDSGTEAFF. CDR3 nucleotide sequence: TGTGCCAGTAGTACCCGGGACAGTGGGACTGAAGCTTTCTTT. The full variable domain, in which reference TRBV19 and TRBJ1-1 provide the parts outside the CDR3, is DGGITQSPKYLFRKEGQNVTLSCEQNLNHDAMYWYRQDPGQGLRLIYYSQIVNDFQKGDIAEGYSVSREKKESFPLTVTSAQKNPTAFYLCASSTRDSGTEAFFGQGTRLTVV.

V and J are TRBV7-9 and TRBJ2-3; tentative D call: TRBD1 (5 bases). This CDR3 contains 16 residues. V lost 1 base to trimming and J lost 5 bases, with 16 bases between them. Germline CDR1 reads SEHNR; CDR2 reads FQNEAQ (reference sequence). The CDR3: CASSLDLAGLGDTQYF. DNA of the CDR3: TGTGCCAGCAGCTTAGATCTGGCAGGGTTGGGAGATACGCAGTATTTT.

This clone showed up just once. V and J are TRBV24-1 and TRBJ1-2, with 8 nucleotides matching TRBD1. This CDR3 has 15 amino acids. Germline lookup yields CDR1 KGHDR and CDR2 SFDVKD. V dropped 3 bases and J dropped 5; count of bases not matched to a gene: 7. The CDR3 bases are TGTGCCACCAGTGATGAGACAGGGGTGGAATATGGCTACACCTTC. It yields the protein CATSDETGVEYGYTF.

This chain connects TRBV11-2 to TRBJ1-2; TRBD1 might be the D (5 bases). This CDR3 spans 17 amino acids. Trimming pared 4 bases from V and 1 base from J, leaving 19 bases between. CDR1 is SGHAT, CDR2 FQNNGV, per germline. Here the CDR3 reads CASSSGGGANLNYGYTF. For the CDR3, the DNA is TGTGCCAGCAGCTCCGGGGGAGGGGCAAACCTTAACTATGGCTACACCTTC.

This clone appeared a few times. This chain joins TRBV4-1 and TRBJ1-1, with D possibly TRBD1 on 5 matching bases. The V and J ends lost 3 bases and 7 bases respectively, with 18 bases between them. Germline CDR1 MGHRA, CDR2 YSYEKL. This CDR3 is built from 15 residues. In nucleotides, the CDR3 is TGCGCCAGCAGCCATTCATCGACGGGGGAGAGTGAAGCTTTCTTT. Its protein product is CASSHSSTGESEAFF.

The chain uses TRBV6-1 and TRBJ1-4; 7 bases line up with TRBD1. V was clipped by 3 bases and J by 8 bases; unmatched bases: 6. The germline CDR1 and CDR2 sequences are MNHNS and SASEGT. The CDR3 contains 14 residues. DNA for the CDR3: TGTGCCAGCAGTGAGCCCGGGACAGACGAAAAACTGTTTTTT. It encodes CASSEPGTDEKLFF.

V usage is TRBV5-6 and J usage is TRBJ2-3; D is unresolved. Germline lookup yields CDR1 SGHDT and CDR2 YYEEEE. The germline V and J ends were trimmed by 1 base and 0 bases, with 9 bases remaining between them. The CDR3 has 15 amino acids. CDR3 DNA sequence: TGTGCCAGCAGCTTGATTGGAGCGAGCACAGATACGCAGTATTTT. This sequence encodes CASSLIGASTDTQYF.

V is TRBV5-6 and J is TRBJ2-7; D is perhaps TRBD1 (6 bases). CDR1 and CDR2 from the germline V gene are SGHDT and YYEEEE. Trimming removed 10 bases from V and 1 base from J, with 15 bases in between. CDR3 length equals 13 residues. In nucleotides, the CDR3 is TGTGCCGGCCGTCGGCAGGGGTCCTACGAGCAGTACTTC. This encodes CAGRRQGSYEQYF. Filled out from reference TRBV5-6 and TRBJ2-7, the complete variable domain reads DAGVTQSPTHLIKTRGQQVTLRCSPKSGHDTVSWYQQALGQGPQFIFQYYEEEERQRGNFPDRFSGHQFPNYSSELNVNALLLGDSALYLCAGRRQGSYEQYFGPGTRLTVT.

This sequence joins TRBV5-4 and TRBJ1-6, with unresolved D. V was clipped by 0 bases and J by 0 bases, with 7 bases between them. The CDR3 contains 16 residues. Germline CDR1 reads SGHNT; CDR2 reads YYREEE (reference sequence). CDR3 sequence reads: CASSLASSSYNSPLHF. CDR3 nucleotides: TGTGCCAGCAGCTTGGCCTCGAGCTCCTATAATTCACCCCTCCACTTT.

The rearrangement uses TRBV6-2 or TRBV6-3 and TRBJ1-1; D not resolved. This CDR3 is 13 amino acids long. V was pared by 2 bases and J by 4 bases, with 8 bases between. Germline loops: CDR1 MNHEY, CDR2 SVGEGT. Here the CDR3 reads CASSYTTVTEAFF. The CDR3 DNA is TGTGCCAGCAGTTACACCACAGTCACTGAAGCTTTCTTT.

The chain is built from TRBV15 and TRBJ2-1; 8 bases are a match to TRBD1. V shed 5 bases and J 7 bases; nucleotides not matched to a gene: 10. Germline-derived CDR1 and CDR2 are LNHNV and YYDKDF (reference sequence). The CDR3 has 15 residues. CDR3 nucleotide sequence: TGTGCCACCAGCGAGGAGACAGGGGCCTTTAATGAGCAGTTCTTC. Its protein is CATSEETGAFNEQFF.